This T cell receptor (beta chain) emerged from a study of blood T cell repertoires in COVID-19. Whole-study context: Donors in the United States, Italy and Spain gave samples during acute or convalescent COVID-19. From T cells, B-cell-depleted T cells, or PBMCs came the material, which was cDNA or gDNA.

Participant-reported clinical history was the basis for cohort assignment. In the authors' workflow: From reference gene primer amplification, estimates of nucleated cell counts were derived. The repertoire was sequenced with immunoSEQ multiplex PCR; TCRdb's copy has only in-frame clones and lacks some. V and J calls and clone size are those listed in that table; D and trimming were worked out from the DNA. The data contain 200,000 to 250,000 clones, around 90% of them singletons. Germline CDR1 is SQVTM and CDR2 is ANQGSEA. The ends lost 6 bases at V and 6 bases at J; junction bases unmatched: 15. The CDR3 consists of 16 residues.

The sequenced material came from PBMCs or T cells enriched from blood (not recorded which). The TCR originated in a woman in her forties or fifties with acute COVID-19. V and J are TRBV29-1 and TRBJ2-7, with 12 bases aligning to TRBD2. CDR3 in amino acids: CSVTVTSGRSSPEQYF. The CDR3 region has the DNA TGCAGCGTCACGGTAACTAGCGGGAGGTCTTCCCCCGAGCAGTACTTC.